The TCR beta chain described here comes from a study of T cell changes during pregnancy in multiple sclerosis. Generated by immunoSEQ multiplex PCR, the TCRdb table keeps only in-frame clones and is missing some. The table shows approximately 53,000 clones, with around 90% occurring only once. V lost 1 base and J lost 0; bases outside the gene matches: 2. This CDR3 contains 17 residues. Germline V gene lookup returns CDR1 SGHTA and CDR2 FQGNSA. Sequencing used CD4+ T cells from peripheral blood mononuclear cells, obtained in the second trimester of pregnancy. The chain couples TRBV7-2 to TRBJ2-6; 8 nucleotides align to TRBD1. This receptor was obtained from a female donor with multiple sclerosis, enrolled in a pregnancy study. The CDR3 bases are TGTGCCAGCAGCTTAGGGACAGGGTTCTCTGGGGCCAACGTCCTGACTTTC. Its translation: CASSLGTGFSGANVLTF. Looking up the rest from reference TRBV7-2 and TRBJ2-6 gives the full variable domain: GAGVSQSPSNKVTEKGKDVELRCDPISGHTALYWYRQSLGQGLEFLIYFQGNSAPDKSGLPSDRFSAERTGGSVSTLTIQRTQQEDSAVYLCASSLGTGFSGANVLTFGAGSRLTVL.